This T cell receptor (beta chain) was obtained from a study of blood T cell repertoires in COVID-19. This clone was detected only once. There are 15 residues in the CDR3. The V end was cut by 5 bases, the J end by 1 base, with 12 bases between. In germline, CDR1 is MDHEN, CDR2 SYDVKM. Original processing methods: Estimation of nucleated cell counts relied on the amplification of reference gene primers. This table comes from immunoSEQ multiplex PCR, and its TCRdb copy is limited to in-frame clones, with some not included. For V, J and clone size, that table is used; D and trimming come from the DNA. Among hundreds of thousands of clones listed, 83% were seen once.

This TCR was recovered from a middle-aged woman who had been exposed to COVID-19. Source material: PBMCs or T cells enriched from blood (not recorded which). The chain is built from TRBV28 and TRBJ1-5; D gene unclear. CDR3 loop: CASSVRGRSNQPQHF. Here the CDR3 DNA reads TGTGCCAGCAGTGTCCGAGGAAGGAGCAATCAGCCCCAGCATTTT. Looking up the rest from reference TRBV28 and TRBJ1-5 gives the full variable domain: DVKVTQSSRYLVKRTGEKVFLECVQDMDHENMFWYRQDPGLGLRLIYFSYDVKMKEKGDIPEGYSVSREKKERFSLILESASTNQTSMYLCASSVRGRSNQPQHFGDGTRLSIL.